This TCR beta chain was sequenced during a study of identifying expanded T cells in peripheral blood. Study observations and caveats: Technical replicates showed around 1.2 changed clones; around 2 weeks about 16.4; four weeks 19.

There are 15 residues in the CDR3. Germline loops: CDR1 SGHNT, CDR2 YYREEE (reference sequence). V gave up 4 bases and J gave up 3 bases, with 13 bases separating them. Generated by immunoSEQ multiplex PCR, the TCRdb table keeps only in-frame clones and is missing some. The sample shows tens of thousands of clones, around 83% of them seen only once. As regards this clone: What it binds is not known.

Material for sequencing was blood. The TCR comes from a person aged 18-69 years in good health. The chain couples TRBV5-4 to TRBJ2-2, with a weak D call TRBD2 (7 bases). DNA for the CDR3: TGTGCCAGCAGCCGAGGGGGGGCGCACACCGGGGAGCTGTTTTTT. This gives the protein CASSRGGAHTGELFF.